Shown below are 14 T cell receptor beta chains from a single sample sequenced in a study of T cells in Graves' hyperthyroidism and ophthalmopathy. TCR beta CDR3 region amplification was performed from RNA transcripts. RT-PCR in the first round (using the HTBI primer set) targeted the TCR CDR3. TCRdb independently ran MiXCR on the multiplex PCR reads; one entry per CDR3 protein. The table records roughly 750,000 distinct CDR3 sequences, roughly 17% of them present only once. The sequenced sample consisted of blood. These receptors were collected from a man younger than 30 with Graves' hyperthyroidism.

This clonotype appeared many times. The chain employs TRBV2 and TRBJ2-1; D may correspond to TRBD1 or TRBD2 (5 bases each). This CDR3 comprises 11 residues. Trimming shortened V by 8 bases and J by 8 bases, and 10 bases separated the two germline ends. Per the germline V gene, CDR1 is SNHLY and CDR2 is FYNNEI. CDR3 amino acids: CASFGADEQFF. CDR3 coding DNA: TGTGCCAGCTTCGGGGCGGATGAGCAGTTCTTC.

There are a few counts of this clonotype. This chain joins TRBV7-9 and TRBJ2-3; D might be TRBD1 (5 bases). CDR1 is SEHNR and CDR2 is FQNEAQ in the germline V gene (reference sequence). With 5 bases removed from V and 1 base from J, the gap between germline ends came to 10 bases. This CDR3 has 14 residues. CDR3 protein: CASSGALGTDTQYF. The CDR3 DNA sequence: TGTGCCAGCAGCGGGGCCTTAGGCACAGATACGCAGTATTTT.

There are many counts of this clonotype. The chain has TRBV28 and TRBJ1-1, with 9 bases fitting TRBD1. CDR3 length equals 15 residues. The V gene's germline CDR1 is MDHEN and CDR2 SYDVKM. J was trimmed by 5 bases and V by 5 bases; bases with no gene match: 9. The CDR3: CASSKQGALETEAFF. CDR3 nucleotides: TGTGCCAGCAGTAAACAGGGGGCTCTGGAGACTGAAGCTTTCTTT.

This rearrangement joins TRBV4-3 to TRBJ1-3, with TRBD1 as a possible D gene (5 bases). CDR1 and CDR2 (germline): LGHNA, YSLEER. The CDR3 is made up of 16 amino acids. V lost 0 bases to trimming and J lost 0 bases, with 9 bases between them. Here the CDR3 reads CASSQDRRGSGNTIYF. The DNA of the CDR3 is TGCGCCAGCAGCCAAGATCGTAGGGGCTCTGGAAACACCATATATTTT.

The chain employs TRBV3-1 and TRBJ1-2, with 12 bases lining up with TRBD1. The length of the CDR3 is 14 residues. From germline, CDR1 is LGHDT and CDR2 YNNKEL (reference sequence). Unmatched junction bases numbered 8, after V lost 4 bases and J lost 11 bases. CDR3 DNA: TGTGCCAGCAGCCCGATGGGGGACAGGGGGCCTTACACCTTC. Translating gives CASSPMGDRGPYTF. Drawing the rest from reference TRBV3-1 and TRBJ1-2, the complete variable domain is DTAVSQTPKYLVTQMGNDKSIKCEQNLGHDTMYWYKQDSKKFLKIMFSYNNKELIINETVPNRFSPKSPDKAHLNLHINSLELGDSAVYFCASSPMGDRGPYTFGSGTRLTVV.

The V gene is TRBV29-1, the J gene TRBJ2-3; D may be TRBD2 (6 bases). V dropped 4 bases and J dropped 7 bases, with 12 bases sitting between them. This CDR3 spans 12 amino acids. Germline loops: CDR1 SQVTM, CDR2 ANQGSEA. CDR3 protein: CSVVRRANTQYF. For the CDR3, the DNA is TGCAGCGTTGTAAGGAGGGCGAATACGCAGTATTTT.

There are many counts of this clonotype. CDR3 in DNA: TGTGCCAGCAGTTTAGCACGGACAGGGGAAGATACGCAGTATTTT. This sequence encodes CASSLARTGEDTQYF. The rearrangement links TRBV28 to TRBJ2-3; 9 nucleotides match TRBD1. The CDR3 consists of 15 residues. Per the germline V gene, CDR1 is MDHEN and CDR2 is SYDVKM. V trimming: 2 bases; J trimming: 5 bases; junction bases outside the gene matches: 5.

The chain links TRBV29-1 to TRBJ1-2, with D unclear. Deletions cut 2 bases from V and 5 bases from J, with 12 bases between. The CDR3 is 13 amino acids. Germline assignment: CDR1 SQVTM and CDR2 ANQGSEA. Here the CDR3 reads CSVETPTLYGYTF. The CDR3 bases are TGCAGCGTTGAAACCCCAACGCTATATGGCTACACCTTC.

This clonotype was seen many times. This chain joins TRBV6-1 and TRBJ2-7; TRBD2 aligns across 8 bases. The germline gives CDR1 MNHNS, CDR2 SASEGT. V gave up 7 bases and J gave up 7 bases; unmatched junction bases: 15. The CDR3 is made up of 15 amino acids. CDR3 in DNA: TGTGCCAGCAAACCCGGGACGGGAGGGCCCAGGGAGCAGTACTTC. Protein sequence: CASKPGTGGPREQYF.

This clonotype appeared a few times. The chain uses TRBV6-6 and TRBJ2-1; 12 nucleotides match TRBD2. Germline V gene lookup returns CDR1 MNHNY and CDR2 SVGAGI (reference sequence). V was clipped by 0 bases and J by 10 bases; unmatched bases: 7. The CDR3 has 16 residues. CDR3 sequence reads: CASSYSLPTSGGEQFF. The CDR3 DNA is TGTGCCAGCAGTTACTCGTTACCTACTAGCGGGGGGGAGCAGTTCTTC.

Many counts were recorded for this clonotype. V usage is TRBV6-1 and J usage is TRBJ2-7, with D hard to call. Looked up from germline, CDR1 is MNHNS and CDR2 is SASEGT. V was trimmed by 8 bases and J by 0 bases, leaving 8 bases between them. This CDR3 has 12 residues. CDR3 protein: CASGQNSYEQYF. In DNA, the CDR3 is TGTGCCAGCGGGCAGAACTCCTACGAGCAGTACTTC.

A few counts support this clonotype. The chain joins TRBV6-5 to TRBJ2-5; 11 bases map to TRBD2. The germline CDR1 and CDR2 sequences are MNHEY and SVGAGI. Trimming at V came to 2 bases and at J to 11 bases, leaving 4 bases not matched to a gene. This CDR3 spans 13 amino acids. The chain's CDR3 is CASSYGLAGPQYF. The CDR3, as DNA: TGTGCCAGCAGTTACGGACTAGCGGGCCCTCAGTACTTC.

This clonotype was detected a few times. V usage is TRBV30 and J usage is TRBJ1-1; D remains ambiguous. Germline V gene sequence: CDR1 GTSNPN, CDR2 SVGIG (reference sequence). The CDR3 length is 13 residues. With 1 base removed from V and 5 bases from J, the gap between germline ends came to 11 bases. The CDR3 region is CAWSGIVYTEAFF. The CDR3 DNA follows: TGTGCCTGGAGTGGTATAGTGTATACTGAAGCTTTCTTT. The whole variable domain, remainder taken from reference TRBV30 and TRBJ1-1, is SQTIHQWPATLVQPVGSPLSLECTVEGTSNPNLYWYRQAAGRGLQLLFYSVGIGQISSEVPQNLSASRPQDRQFILSSKKLLLSDSGFYLCAWSGIVYTEAFFGQGTRLTVV.

This clonotype occurred a few times. The genes are TRBV30 and TRBJ1-5, with 9 nucleotides matching TRBD1. The junction had 5 bases not matched to a gene; V was cut back by 5 bases and J by 9 bases. This CDR3 region has 12 residues. Germline V gene sequence: CDR1 GTSNPN, CDR2 SVGIG (reference sequence). CDR3 bases: TGTGCCTGGGACAGGGGGGGTACGCCCCAGCATTTT. It codes for CAWDRGGTPQHF.